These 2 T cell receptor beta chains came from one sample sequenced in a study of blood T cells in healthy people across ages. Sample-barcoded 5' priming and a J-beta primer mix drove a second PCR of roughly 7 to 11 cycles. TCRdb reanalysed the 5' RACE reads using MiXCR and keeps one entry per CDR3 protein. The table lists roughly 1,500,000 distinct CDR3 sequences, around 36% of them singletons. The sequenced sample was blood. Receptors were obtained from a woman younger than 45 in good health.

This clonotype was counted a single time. In DNA, the CDR3 is TGCGCCAGCAGCTTGTACACTGACAACACCGGGGAGCTGTTTTTT. It codes for CASSLYTDNTGELFF. The chain couples TRBV5-1 to TRBJ2-2, with no clear D. Per germline, CDR1 SGHRS and CDR2 YFSETQ. V was clipped by 1 base and J by 2 bases, with 9 bases between them. This CDR3 contains 15 residues.

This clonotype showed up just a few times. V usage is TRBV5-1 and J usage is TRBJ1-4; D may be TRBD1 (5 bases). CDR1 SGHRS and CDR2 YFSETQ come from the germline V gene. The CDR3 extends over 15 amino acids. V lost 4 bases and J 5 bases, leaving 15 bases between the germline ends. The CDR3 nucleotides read TGCGCCAGCAGCCCGAGGGGCGCCCCCAATGAAAAACTGTTTTTT. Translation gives CASSPRGAPNEKLFF.